This T cell receptor (beta chain) was observed in a study of vaccination effects on CD4 cells after COVID-19. V lost 10 bases and J 5 bases, leaving 17 bases between the germline ends. From germline, CDR1 is SNHLY and CDR2 FYNNEI. CDR3 length: 14 residues. This clone was counted a few times. Its antigen is undetermined. Sequenced by immunoSEQ multiplex PCR; TCRdb stores in-frame clones only, minus some. The sample lists around 79,000 clones, around four fifths occurring once. Sequencing was preceded by expansion of antigen-specific CD4+ T cells with viral peptide pools in the ViraFEST assay. With roughly nine days of culture completed, CD4+ T cells were isolated.

The clonotype originates from a human donor who received a COVID-19 vaccine. This material consisted of CD4+ T cells from PBMCs cultured with HCoV-229E spike peptides, taken before COVID-19 vaccination. The chain combines TRBV2 with TRBJ2-2; possible D gene TRBD1, 5 bases. This CDR3 reads CATLRDRGTGELFF. The DNA of the CDR3 is TGTGCCACCCTCAGGGATAGGGGTACCGGGGAGCTGTTTTTT.